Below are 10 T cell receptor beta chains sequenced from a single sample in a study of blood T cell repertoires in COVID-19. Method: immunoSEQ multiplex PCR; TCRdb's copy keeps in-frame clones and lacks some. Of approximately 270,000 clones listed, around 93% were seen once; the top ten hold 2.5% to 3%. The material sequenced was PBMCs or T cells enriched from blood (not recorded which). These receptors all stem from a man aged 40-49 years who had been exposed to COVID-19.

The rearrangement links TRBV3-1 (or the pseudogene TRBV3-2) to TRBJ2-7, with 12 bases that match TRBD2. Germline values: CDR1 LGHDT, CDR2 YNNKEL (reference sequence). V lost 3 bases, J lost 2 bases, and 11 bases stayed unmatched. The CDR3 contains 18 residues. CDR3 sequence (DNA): TGTGCCAGCAGCCACGTCAGAGCTCCTAGCGGGAGGGCCTACGAGCAGTACTTC. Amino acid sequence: CASSHVRAPSGRAYEQYF.

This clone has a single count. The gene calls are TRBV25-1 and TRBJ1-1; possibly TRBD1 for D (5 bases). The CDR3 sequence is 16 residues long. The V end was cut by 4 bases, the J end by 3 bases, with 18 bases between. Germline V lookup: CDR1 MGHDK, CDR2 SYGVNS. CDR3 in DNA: TGTGCCAGCAGTGCCTCGGGCCGGGGGGTATACACTGAAGCTTTCTTT. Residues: CASSASGRGVYTEAFF.

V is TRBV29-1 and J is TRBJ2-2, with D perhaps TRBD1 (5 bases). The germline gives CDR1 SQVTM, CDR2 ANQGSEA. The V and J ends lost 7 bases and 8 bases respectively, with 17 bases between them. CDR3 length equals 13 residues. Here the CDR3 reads CSGTVTVPGELFF. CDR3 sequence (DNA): TGCAGCGGTACGGTGACAGTCCCGGGGGAGCTGTTTTTT.

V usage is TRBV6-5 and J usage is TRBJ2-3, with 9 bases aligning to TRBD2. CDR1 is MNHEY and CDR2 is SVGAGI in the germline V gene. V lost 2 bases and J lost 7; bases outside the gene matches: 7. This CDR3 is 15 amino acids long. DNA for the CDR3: TGTGCCAGCAGTTACACGGCGGGAGGGCGATATACGCAGTATTTT. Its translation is CASSYTAGGRYTQYF.

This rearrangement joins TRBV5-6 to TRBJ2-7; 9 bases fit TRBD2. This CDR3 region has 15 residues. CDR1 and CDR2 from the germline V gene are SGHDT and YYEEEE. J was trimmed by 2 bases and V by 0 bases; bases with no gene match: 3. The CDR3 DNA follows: TGTGCCAGCAGCTTGGTTAGCGGGAGAGCCTACGAGCAGTACTTC. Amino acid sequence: CASSLVSGRAYEQYF.

The DNA of the CDR3 is TGTGCCAGTAAGGGACAGGAACGAGCTTTCTTT. Translating gives CASKGQERAFF. The chain has TRBV19 and TRBJ1-1, with 8 bases identical to TRBD1. Trimming took 7 bases from V and 10 from J; bases not matched to a gene: 5. Germline CDR1 is LNHDA and CDR2 is SQIVND (reference sequence). The CDR3 is made up of 11 amino acids.

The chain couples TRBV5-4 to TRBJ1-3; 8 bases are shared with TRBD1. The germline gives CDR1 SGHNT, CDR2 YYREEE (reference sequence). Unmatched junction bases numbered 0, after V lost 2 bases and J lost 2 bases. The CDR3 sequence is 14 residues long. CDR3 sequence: CASSLQGAGNTIYF. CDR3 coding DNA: TGTGCCAGCAGCTTACAGGGGGCTGGAAACACCATATATTTT.

The CDR3 spells CASSEVASGSNEQYF. CDR3 bases: TGTGCCAGCAGTGAAGTTGCTAGCGGGAGTAACGAGCAGTACTTC. This chain joins TRBV6-1 and TRBJ2-7; 10 nucleotides line up with TRBD2. Per germline, CDR1 MNHNS and CDR2 SASEGT. The CDR3 sequence is 15 residues long. After removal of 1 base from V and 5 bases from J, the junction contained 5 bases not matched to a gene.

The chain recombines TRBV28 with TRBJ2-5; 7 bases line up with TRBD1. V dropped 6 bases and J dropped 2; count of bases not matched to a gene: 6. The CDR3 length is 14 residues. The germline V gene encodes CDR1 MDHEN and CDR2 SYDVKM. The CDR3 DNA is TGTGCCAGCAGGGGAGACAGGGATCAAGAGACCCAGTACTTC. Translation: CASRGDRDQETQYF.

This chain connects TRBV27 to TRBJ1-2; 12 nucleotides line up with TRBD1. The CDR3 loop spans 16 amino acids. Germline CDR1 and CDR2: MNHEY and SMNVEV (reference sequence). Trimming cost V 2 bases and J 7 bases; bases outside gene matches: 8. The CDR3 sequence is CASSLLGTGGASGYTF. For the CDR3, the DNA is TGTGCCAGCAGTTTACTTGGGACAGGGGGCGCATCTGGCTACACCTTC.